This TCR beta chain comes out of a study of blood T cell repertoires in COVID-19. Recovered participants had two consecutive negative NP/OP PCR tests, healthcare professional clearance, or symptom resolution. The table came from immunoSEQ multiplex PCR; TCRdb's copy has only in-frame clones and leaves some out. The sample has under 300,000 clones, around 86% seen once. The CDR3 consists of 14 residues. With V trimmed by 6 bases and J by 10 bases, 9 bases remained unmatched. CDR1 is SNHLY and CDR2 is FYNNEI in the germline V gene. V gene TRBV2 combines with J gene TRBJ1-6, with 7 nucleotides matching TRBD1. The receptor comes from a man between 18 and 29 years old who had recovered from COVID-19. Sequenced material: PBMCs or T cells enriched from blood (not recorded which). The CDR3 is CASRENRGASPLHF. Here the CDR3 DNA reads TGTGCCAGCAGGGAGAACAGGGGAGCCTCACCCCTCCACTTT.